These 18 T cell receptor beta chains originate from one sample sequenced in a study of T cell responses to AZD1222 COVID-19 vaccine. Generated by immunoSEQ multiplex PCR, the TCRdb table keeps only in-frame clones and is missing some. This table holds 90,000 to 120,000 clones, more than 75% found once. The sequences come from peripheral blood, collected on day 0 of AZD1222 vaccination. These receptors were taken from an adult in good health.

The chain is built from TRBV6-4 and TRBJ2-2; TRBD1 agrees at 11 bases. V shed 6 bases, J shed 5 bases, and the junction held 5 bases outside the gene matches. CDR3 length: 15 amino acids. Germline V gene lookup returns CDR1 MRHNA and CDR2 SNTAGT. This CDR3 reads CASSAGTGGTGELFF. In DNA form, the CDR3 reads TGTGCCAGCAGCGCCGGGACAGGGGGGACCGGGGAGCTGTTTTTT.

Turning to this clone: An end of the junction differs from the germline gene, which may be a read error. The CDR3 nucleotides read TGTGCCAGCAGTGACGTCCCCATTAGGGTCTTC. Amino acids: CASSDVPIRVF. This chain connects TRBV2 to TRBJ2-1, with D uncertain. CDR1 is SNHLY and CDR2 is FYNNEI in the germline V gene. CDR3 size: 11 residues.

The chain is built from TRBV27 and TRBJ2-1, with 9 bases aligning to TRBD2. V shed 8 bases, J shed 0 bases, and the junction held 11 bases outside the gene matches. The CDR3 covers 17 residues. In germline, CDR1 is MNHEY, CDR2 SMNVEV (reference sequence). CDR3 amino acids: CASAGLAPTSSYNEQFF. In nucleotides, the CDR3 is TGTGCCAGCGCAGGACTAGCGCCAACCAGCTCCTACAATGAGCAGTTCTTC.

The V call is TRBV28, the J call TRBJ2-2; TRBD2 might be the D (5 bases). The CDR3 runs 14 residues. CDR1 MDHEN and CDR2 SYDVKM come from the germline V gene. V dropped 7 bases and J dropped 2 bases, with 11 bases sitting between them. This CDR3 reads CASKGEENTGELFF. The CDR3 nucleotides are TGTGCCAGCAAGGGAGAAGAAAACACCGGGGAGCTGTTTTTT.

This rearrangement joins TRBV7-9 to TRBJ2-5, with D unresolved. Germline CDR1 and CDR2: SEHNR and FQNEAQ (reference sequence). The CDR3 runs 11 residues. V was cut by 1 base and J by 7 bases, with 4 bases left in between. In nucleotides, the CDR3 is TGTGCCAGCAGCTTAGAGGGGACCCAGTACTTC. Amino acids: CASSLEGTQYF.

V is TRBV5-1 and J is TRBJ1-6; perhaps TRBD1 as D (5 bases). Germline-derived CDR1 and CDR2 are SGHRS and YFSETQ. This CDR3 spans 14 amino acids. Trimming pared 5 bases from V and 7 bases from J, leaving 13 bases between. CDR3 bases: TGCGCCAGCAGTGATGGGACGGGAAATTCACCCCTCCACTTT. Translation: CASSDGTGNSPLHF. The full variable domain, its missing parts supplied by reference TRBV5-1 and TRBJ1-6, is KAGVTQTPRYLIKTRGQQVTLSCSPISGHRSVSWYQQTPGQGLQFLFEYFSETQRNKGNFPGRFSGRQFSNSRSEMNVSTLELGDSALYLCASSDGTGNSPLHFGNGTRLTVT.

The chain carries TRBV3-1 (or the pseudogene TRBV3-2) and TRBJ2-4; 7 bases agree with TRBD2. In germline, CDR1 is LGHDT, CDR2 YNNKEL (reference sequence). The trim removed 3 bases at V and 5 bases at J, leaving 7 bases unmatched. The CDR3 has 15 residues. For the CDR3, the DNA is TGTGCCAGCAGCCACTCAGCGGGGAGCCAAAACATTCAGTACTTC. Translation gives CASSHSAGSQNIQYF.

This clone was recorded once. This sequence joins TRBV11-2 and TRBJ2-2; 7 bases agree with TRBD1. This CDR3 comprises 13 residues. V shed 5 bases and J 5 bases; nucleotides not matched to a gene: 2. Germline loops: CDR1 SGHAT, CDR2 FQNNGV. CDR3 sequence: CASSRGRTGELFF. CDR3 nucleotides: TGTGCCAGCAGCAGGGGGCGTACCGGGGAGCTGTTTTTT.

In its sample, this clone was seen a few times. The chain uses TRBV7-9 and TRBJ2-1; 8 bases agree with TRBD2. CDR1 is SEHNR, CDR2 FQNEAQ, per germline (reference sequence). The CDR3 has 14 amino acids. V lost 6 bases, J lost 3 bases, and 4 bases stayed unmatched. CDR3 in DNA: TGTGCCAGCAGTCCGGGGGGGAACTACAATGAGCAGTTCTTC. Translation: CASSPGGNYNEQFF. Full variable domain (missing parts from reference TRBV7-9 and TRBJ2-1): DTGVSQNPRHKITKRGQNVTFRCDPISEHNRLYWYRQTLGQGPEFLTYFQNEAQLEKSRLLSDRFSAERPKGSFSTLEIQRTEQGDSAMYLCASSPGGNYNEQFFGPGTRLTVL.

The chain couples TRBV2 to TRBJ2-7, with TRBD1 as a possible D gene (5 bases). The CDR3 length is 13 residues. Trimming removed 7 bases at V and 3 bases at J, with 13 bases between. The germline gives CDR1 SNHLY, CDR2 FYNNEI. The CDR3 loop is CASIGSDSYEQYF. The CDR3 nucleotides read TGTGCCAGCATCGGATCCGACAGCTACGAGCAGTACTTC.

The chain links TRBV29-1 to TRBJ1-2, with a weak D call TRBD1 (5 bases). Germline CDR1 reads SQVTM; CDR2 reads ANQGSEA. V shed 7 bases and J shed 2 bases, with 8 bases lying between them. The CDR3 is 11 residues long. CDR3 coding DNA: TGCAGCGCGGGGGAGAACTATGGCTACACCTTC. It specifies CSAGENYGYTF.

The chain carries TRBV7-2 and TRBJ1-1; D gene ambiguous. The length of the CDR3 is 14 residues. Trimming left V 2 bases short and J 1 base short, with 8 bases between. CDR1 is SGHTA and CDR2 is FQGNSA in the germline V gene. Here the CDR3 DNA reads TGTGCCAGCAGCTTATATCAGTCGAACACTGAAGCTTTCTTT. Translated, it gives CASSLYQSNTEAFF. The whole variable domain, filled in from reference TRBV7-2 and TRBJ1-1, reads GAGVSQSPSNKVTEKGKDVELRCDPISGHTALYWYRQSLGQGLEFLIYFQGNSAPDKSGLPSDRFSAERTGGSVSTLTIQRTQQEDSAVYLCASSLYQSNTEAFFGQGTRLTVV.

This clone was observed once. V and J are TRBV5-6 and TRBJ2-7, with 11 bases matching TRBD1. Germline-derived CDR1 and CDR2 are SGHDT and YYEEEE. CDR3 length: 14 residues. The V gene end was trimmed by 2 bases and the J gene end by 6 bases; junction bases not matched to a gene: 4. CDR3 in DNA: TGTGCCAGCAGCTTAAGGGACAGGGGGGGCGAGCAGTACTTC. This codes for CASSLRDRGGEQYF.

J is TRBJ1-2 and V is TRBV5-5; 9 bases are a match to TRBD1. Trimming took 0 bases from V and 3 from J; bases not matched to a gene: 3. This CDR3 is built from 15 residues. The germline V gene has CDR1 SGHKS and CDR2 YYEKEE (reference sequence). CDR3 sequence reads: CASSLVQGADYGYTF. The DNA for the CDR3 is TGTGCCAGCAGCTTGGTACAGGGGGCTGACTATGGCTACACCTTC.

The chain uses TRBV18 and TRBJ1-5; maybe TRBD1 (5 bases). Germline V CDR1 and CDR2: KGHSH, LQKENI. CDR3 length: 15 residues. Trimming took off 2 bases at V and 6 bases at J, with 14 bases between the two ends. The CDR3 DNA is TGTGCCAGCTCACCAGTCCCGGGGACGGGTCAGCCCCAGCATTTT. Its translation is CASSPVPGTGQPQHF.

The CDR3 region is CATSRDTTSSYNEQFF. The DNA for the CDR3 is TGTGCCACCAGCAGAGATACGACCTCCTCCTACAATGAGCAGTTCTTC. This chain joins TRBV15 and TRBJ2-1; D call uncertain. Germline V gene lookup returns CDR1 LNHNV and CDR2 YYDKDF (reference sequence). V lost 0 bases to trimming and J lost 0 bases, with 9 bases between them. This CDR3 contains 16 residues.

The chain joins TRBV11-3 to TRBJ2-1; tentatively, D is TRBD2 (7 bases). Germline V CDR1 and CDR2: SGHNT, YENEEA. This CDR3 has 15 amino acids. V was shortened by 5 bases and J by 5 bases, with 16 bases between the two germline ends. In DNA, the CDR3 is TGTGCCAGCAGCCCTGGGGGGGGCGGTGACAATGAGCAGTTCTTC. This translates into CASSPGGGGDNEQFF. Using reference TRBV11-3 and TRBJ2-1 for the parts outside the CDR3, the full variable domain is EAGVVQSPRYKIIEKKQPVAFWCNPISGHNTLYWYLQNLGQGPELLIRYENEEAVDDSQLPKDRFSAERLKGVDSTLKIQPAELGDSAVYLCASSPGGGGDNEQFFGPGTRLTVL.

This chain connects TRBV7-2 to TRBJ2-3; D may correspond to TRBD1 or TRBD2 (6 bases each). Germline CDR1 and CDR2: SGHTA and FQGNSA. The CDR3 consists of 18 residues. V was pared by 2 bases and J by 2 bases, with 20 bases between. This CDR3 reads CASSLRSFGGPHTDTQYF. The CDR3 bases are TGTGCCAGCAGCTTAAGGTCTTTCGGGGGCCCCCACACAGATACGCAGTATTTT.